These T cell receptor beta chains were read from a single sample in a study of read filtering for tumor transcriptome and immune sequencing. Each CDR3 protein gets one entry after TCRdb re-called the reads with MiXCR. Of around 58,000 distinct CDR3 sequences listed, approximately 15% are singletons. The specimen was a population of CD138-negative cells sorted from bone marrow. The receptors stem from a donor at least 40 years old with multiple myeloma. The CDR3 runs from the conserved cysteine through the conserved F or W. D genes are given only for firm matches. Rows give clone size only sometimes, using once, few, many, or a class for an expanded clone.

v_call	d_call	clone_size	j_call	cdr3_aa	cdr3_nt
TRBV5-6	TRBD1	many	TRBJ1-1	CASIARTGPTTFF	TGTGCCAGCATCGCTAGGACAGGCCCGACGACTTTCTTT
TRBV20-1	.	few	TRBJ2-7	CSARPALYEQYF	TGCAGTGCTAGACCCGCCCTCTACGAGCAGTACTTC
TRBV5-1	TRBD2	few	TRBJ2-3	CASSRTGGTDTQYF	TGCGCCAGCAGTCGAACCGGGGGGACAGATACGCAGTATTTT
TRBV9	TRBD1	.	TRBJ1-3	CASSGQGSGNTIYF	TGTGCCAGCAGCGGACAGGGCTCTGGAAACACCATATATTTT
TRBV28	.	few	TRBJ1-1	CASSPHRGQNTEAFF	TGTGCCAGCAGTCCCCATAGAGGGCAGAACACTGAAGCTTTCTTT
TRBV20-1	.	many	TRBJ2-5	CSATDRLQDQETQYF	TGCAGTGCTACGGACAGACTACAAGACCAAGAGACCCAGTACTTC
TRBV5-1	.	few	TRBJ2-2	CASSPRDFNTGELFF	TGCGCCAGCTCCCCCAGGGATTTTAACACCGGGGAGCTGTTTTTT
TRBV4-2	TRBD2	.	TRBJ2-2	CASSQVPRLAGTSGTGELFF	TGTGCCAGCAGCCAAGTCCCACGACTAGCGGGGACAAGTGGCACCGGGGAGCTGTTTTTT
TRBV7-6	.	many	TRBJ1-6	CASSFGPEGYSAALHF	TGTGCCAGCAGCTTTGGGCCCGAGGGTTATAGTGCAGCCCTCCACTTT
TRBV7-2	TRBD1	many	TRBJ2-5	CASSPGTGGPVRETQYF	TGTGCCAGCAGCCCCGGGACAGGGGGACCCGTTAGGGAGACCCAGTACTTC
TRBV6-6	TRBD2	many	TRBJ2-1	CASSYLGPGLAGEDEQFF	TGTGCCAGCAGTTACCTTGGGCCGGGACTAGCGGGAGAAGACGAGCAGTTCTTC
TRBV6-4	.	few	TRBJ1-1	CASSAEGWTEAFF	TGTGCCAGCAGTGCGGAGGGTTGGACTGAAGCTTTCTTT
TRBV7-9	.	few	TRBJ2-2	CASQRSPTGELFF	TGTGCCAGCCAGAGGTCTCCTACCGGGGAGCTGTTTTTT
TRBV6-6	.	.	TRBJ2-1	CASSYAAENYFTSYNEQFF	TGTGCCAGCAGTTATGCGGCAGAGAACTATTTTACGAGCTACAATGAGCAGTTCTTC
TRBV5-6	.	many	TRBJ2-5	CASSSSALGETQYF	TGTGCCAGCAGTTCTAGCGCCCTTGGCGAGACCCAGTACTTC
TRBV30	TRBD2	many	TRBJ2-1	CASGLAGGGDEQFF	TGTGCCTCCGGCCTAGCGGGAGGAGGAGATGAGCAGTTCTTC
TRBV6-4	.	few	TRBJ2-1	CASSDSLGGNEQFF	TGTGCCAGCAGTGACTCGCTAGGGGGGAATGAGCAGTTCTTC
TRBV24-1	.	many	TRBJ2-1	CATSAGLVGNEQFF	TGTGCCACCAGTGCGGGCCTAGTGGGCAATGAGCAGTTCTTC
TRBV24-1	TRBD2	many	TRBJ2-3	CATSDVTSSSTDTQYF	TGTGCCACCAGTGATGTGACTAGCTCTAGCACAGATACGCAGTATTTT
TRBV20-1	.	many	TRBJ2-7	CSARRAGSVYEQYF	TGCAGTGCTAGACGGGCCGGGTCCGTCTACGAGCAGTACTTC